Listed below are T cell receptor beta chains from one sample, sequenced in a study of blood T cell repertoires in COVID-19. Profiling relied on immunoSEQ multiplex PCR, and the TCRdb table lists in-frame clones only, not all of them. Of about 94,000 clones listed, roughly 84% were seen once; the top ten hold around 5.8%. Sequencing input: peripheral blood. The receptor set was obtained from a man aged 55 to 70 with acute or convalescent COVID-19. CDR3s include the opening cysteine and the closing phenylalanine or tryptophan. A D gene is named only where the DNA matches it firmly. Clone size is stated in some rows and not others, as once, few, many or a class when expanded.

clone size: NA
D gene: NA
V gene: TRBV27
J gene: TRBJ2-1
CDR3 DNA: TGTGCCAGCAGTCTGCAACAGGGATATGAGCAGTTCTTC
CDR3 protein: CASSLQQGYEQFF

clone size: NA
D gene: TRBD1
V gene: TRBV6-5
J gene: TRBJ1-6
CDR3 DNA: TGTGCCAGCAGGGAGCCGGGACAGGATAATTCACCCCTCCACTTT
CDR3 protein: CASREPGQDNSPLHF

clone size: NA
D gene: NA
V gene: TRBV3-1/TRBV3-2
J gene: TRBJ1-6
CDR3 DNA: TGTGCCAGCAGCCAACTCCCTCGTTCACCCCTCCACTTT
CDR3 protein: CASSQLPRSPLHF

clone size: few
D gene: TRBD1
V gene: TRBV9
J gene: TRBJ1-2
CDR3 DNA: TGTGCCAGCAGCGTAGGGGAAACAGGGGGCGACGGCTACACCTTC
CDR3 protein: CASSVGETGGDGYTF

clone size: once
D gene: NA
V gene: TRBV6-1
J gene: TRBJ2-1
CDR3 DNA: TGTGCCAGCAGTGAATCTAGTCAGCAGTTCTTC
CDR3 protein: CASSESSQQFF

clone size: NA
D gene: TRBD1
V gene: TRBV29-1
J gene: TRBJ2-5
CDR3 DNA: TGCAGCGTTGAACCCGGGACAGGGGCCGACCAGACCCAGTACTTC
CDR3 protein: CSVEPGTGADQTQYF

clone size: NA
D gene: TRBD1
V gene: TRBV5-1
J gene: TRBJ1-1
CDR3 DNA: TGCGCCAGCAGCTTGGACGGCAGGGGGCAGGTTGAAGCTTTCTTT
CDR3 protein: CASSLDGRGQVEAFF

clone size: NA
D gene: NA
V gene: TRBV10-3
J gene: TRBJ1-6
CDR3 DNA: TGTGCCATCAGTGAGTCGCAGGGGCGTTCACCCCTCCACTTT
CDR3 protein: CAISESQGRSPLHF

clone size: NA
D gene: NA
V gene: TRBV4-3
J gene: TRBJ1-1
CDR3 DNA: TGCGCCAGCAGCCAAGATTCTCAAACAGGGACGAACACTGAAGCTTTCTTT
CDR3 protein: CASSQDSQTGTNTEAFF

clone size: NA
D gene: TRBD1
V gene: TRBV10-3
J gene: TRBJ1-6
CDR3 DNA: TGTGCCATCACAGGGGGCGAGGGCAATTCACCCCTCCACTTT
CDR3 protein: CAITGGEGNSPLHF

clone size: NA
D gene: NA
V gene: TRBV18
J gene: TRBJ1-1
CDR3 DNA: TGTGCCAGCTCACCACCTAAGAACACTGAAGCTTTCTTT
CDR3 protein: CASSPPKNTEAFF

clone size: once
D gene: NA
V gene: TRBV2
J gene: TRBJ1-6
CDR3 DNA: TGTGCCAGCACCAGGACTGAGAGCTCCTATAATTCACCCCTCCACTTT
CDR3 protein: CASTRTESSYNSPLHF

clone size: NA
D gene: NA
V gene: TRBV5-1
J gene: TRBJ2-7
CDR3 DNA: TGCGCCAGCAGCGGGAGGGGGTTAACCTACGAGCAGTACTTC
CDR3 protein: CASSGRGLTYEQYF

clone size: NA
D gene: TRBD1
V gene: TRBV24-1
J gene: TRBJ2-2
CDR3 DNA: TGTGCCACCAGTGGAGCGACAGGGGAATCGGGGGAGCTGTTTTTT
CDR3 protein: CATSGATGESGELFF

clone size: once
D gene: NA
V gene: TRBV3-1/TRBV3-2
J gene: TRBJ2-5
CDR3 DNA: TGTGCCAGCAGCCAAGGGGCGGGGACCCAGTACTTC
CDR3 protein: CASSQGAGTQYF

clone size: NA
D gene: TRBD1
V gene: TRBV29-1
J gene: TRBJ1-4
CDR3 DNA: TGCAGTACGAAGGGGACAGAAGAAAAACTGTTTTTT
CDR3 protein: CSTKGTEEKLFF

clone size: NA
D gene: TRBD1
V gene: TRBV6-6
J gene: TRBJ2-1
CDR3 DNA: TGTGCCAGCAGTTACTCCCGGGACAGGGCTTACAATGAGCAGTTCTTC
CDR3 protein: CASSYSRDRAYNEQFF

clone size: NA
D gene: NA
V gene: TRBV5-4
J gene: TRBJ1-2
CDR3 DNA: TGTGCCAGCAGCTTGGCAGGCTCTCCGACGAGTGGCTACACCTTC
CDR3 protein: CASSLAGSPTSGYTF

clone size: few
D gene: NA
V gene: TRBV5-6
J gene: TRBJ1-2
CDR3 DNA: TGTGCCAGCAGCTTGTCAACAGGCAACTATGGCTACACCTTC
CDR3 protein: CASSLSTGNYGYTF

clone size: few
D gene: NA
V gene: TRBV4-3
J gene: TRBJ1-1
CDR3 DNA: TGCGCCAGCAGCCACGGACAGAACACTGAAGCTTTCTTT
CDR3 protein: CASSHGQNTEAFF